This T cell receptor (beta chain) was obtained from a study of OX40 agonist ivuxolimab in advanced cancers. For the study at large: The diagnoses of dose-escalation patients were hepatocellular carcinoma, melanoma, renal cell or head and neck cancer.

Profiling relied on immunoSEQ multiplex PCR, and the TCRdb table lists in-frame clones only, not all of them. The sample has 70,000 to 85,000 clones, about 85% seen once. The CDR3 covers 16 residues. Germline V gene sequence: CDR1 MDHEN, CDR2 SYDVKM. Losses at the gene ends were 4 bases for V and 5 bases for J; bases not matched to a gene: 9. The sample consisted of CD4+ or CD8+ T cells sorted from blood, taken in a trial of the OX40 agonist ivuxolimab. J is TRBJ2-7 and V is TRBV28, with TRBD1 identical over 12 bases. This TCR was sampled from an adult with an advanced solid tumor such as melanoma, head and neck, liver or kidney cancer. The CDR3: CASSSPGTGGRNEQYF. For the CDR3, the DNA is TGTGCCAGCAGTTCTCCCGGGACAGGGGGCCGTAACGAGCAGTACTTC.